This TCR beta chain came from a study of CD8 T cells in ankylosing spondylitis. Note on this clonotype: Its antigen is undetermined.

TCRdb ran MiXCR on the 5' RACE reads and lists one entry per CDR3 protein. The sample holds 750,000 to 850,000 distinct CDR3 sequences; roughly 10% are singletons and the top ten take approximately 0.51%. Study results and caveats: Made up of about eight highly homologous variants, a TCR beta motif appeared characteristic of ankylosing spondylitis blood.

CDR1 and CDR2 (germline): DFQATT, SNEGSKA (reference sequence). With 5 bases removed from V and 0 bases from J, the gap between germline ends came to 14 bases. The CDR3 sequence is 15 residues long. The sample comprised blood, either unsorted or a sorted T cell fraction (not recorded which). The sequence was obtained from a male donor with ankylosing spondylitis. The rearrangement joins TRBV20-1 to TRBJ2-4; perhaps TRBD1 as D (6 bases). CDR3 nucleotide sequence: TGCAGTGCTTTCGGGACATTGCTAGCCAAAAACATTCAGTACTTC. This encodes CSAFGTLLAKNIQYF.